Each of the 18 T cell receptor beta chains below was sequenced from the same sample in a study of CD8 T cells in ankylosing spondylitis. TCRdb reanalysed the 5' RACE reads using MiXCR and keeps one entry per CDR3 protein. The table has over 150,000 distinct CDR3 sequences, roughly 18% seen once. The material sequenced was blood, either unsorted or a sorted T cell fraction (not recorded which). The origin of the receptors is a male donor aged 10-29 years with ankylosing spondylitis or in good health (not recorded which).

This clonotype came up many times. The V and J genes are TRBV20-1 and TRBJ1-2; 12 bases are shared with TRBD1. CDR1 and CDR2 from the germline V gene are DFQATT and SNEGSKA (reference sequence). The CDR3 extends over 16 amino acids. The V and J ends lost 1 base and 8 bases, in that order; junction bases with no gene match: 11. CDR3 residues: CSARGSYRDRGPGYTF. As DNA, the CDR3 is TGCAGTGCTAGAGGAAGCTACCGGGACAGGGGGCCCGGCTACACCTTC.

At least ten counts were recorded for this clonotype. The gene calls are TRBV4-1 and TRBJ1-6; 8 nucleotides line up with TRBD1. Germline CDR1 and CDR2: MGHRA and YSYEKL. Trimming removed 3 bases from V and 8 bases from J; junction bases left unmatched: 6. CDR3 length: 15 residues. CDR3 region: CASSQTGTGDSPLHF. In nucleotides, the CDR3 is TGCGCCAGCAGCCAGACCGGGACAGGAGATTCACCCCTCCACTTT.

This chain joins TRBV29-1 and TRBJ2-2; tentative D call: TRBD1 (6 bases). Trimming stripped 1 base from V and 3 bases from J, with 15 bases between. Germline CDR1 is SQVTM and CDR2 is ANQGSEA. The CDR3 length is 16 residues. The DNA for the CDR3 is TGCAGCGTTGAAGTTCCCGGGACAACCTACACCGGGGAGCTGTTTTTT. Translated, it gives CSVEVPGTTYTGELFF.

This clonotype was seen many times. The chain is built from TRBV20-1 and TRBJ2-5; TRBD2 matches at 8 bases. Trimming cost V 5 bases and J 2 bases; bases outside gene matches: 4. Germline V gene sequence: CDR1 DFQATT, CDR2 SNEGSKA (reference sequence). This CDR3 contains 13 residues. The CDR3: CSAVGTRQETQYF. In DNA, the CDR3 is TGCAGTGCTGTCGGGACTAGGCAAGAGACCCAGTACTTC.

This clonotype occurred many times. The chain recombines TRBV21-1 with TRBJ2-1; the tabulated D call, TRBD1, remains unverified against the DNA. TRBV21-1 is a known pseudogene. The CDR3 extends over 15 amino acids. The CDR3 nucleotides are TGTGCCAGCAGCAAAGTGTCCTGGGATTACAATGAGCAGTTCTTC. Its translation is CASSKVSWDYNEQFF.

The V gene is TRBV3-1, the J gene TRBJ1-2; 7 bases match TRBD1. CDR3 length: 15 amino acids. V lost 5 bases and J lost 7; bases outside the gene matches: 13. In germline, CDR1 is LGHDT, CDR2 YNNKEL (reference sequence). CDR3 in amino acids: CASSFRTGVSFGYTF. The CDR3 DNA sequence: TGTGCCAGCAGCTTCAGGACAGGCGTCAGCTTTGGCTACACCTTC.

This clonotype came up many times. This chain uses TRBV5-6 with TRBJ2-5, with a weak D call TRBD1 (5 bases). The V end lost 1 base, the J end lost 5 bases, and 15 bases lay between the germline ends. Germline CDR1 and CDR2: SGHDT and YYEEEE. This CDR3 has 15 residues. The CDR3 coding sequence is TGTGCCAGCAGCTTGTGGAAGGCAGGGTGGGAGACCCAGTACTTC. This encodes CASSLWKAGWETQYF.

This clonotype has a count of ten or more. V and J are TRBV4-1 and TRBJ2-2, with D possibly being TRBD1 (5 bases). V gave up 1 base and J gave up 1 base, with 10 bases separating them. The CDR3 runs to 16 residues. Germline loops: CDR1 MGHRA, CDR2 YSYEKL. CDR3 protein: CASSQGPGMNTGELFF. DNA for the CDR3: TGCGCCAGCAGCCAAGGGCCAGGGATGAACACCGGGGAGCTGTTTTTT.

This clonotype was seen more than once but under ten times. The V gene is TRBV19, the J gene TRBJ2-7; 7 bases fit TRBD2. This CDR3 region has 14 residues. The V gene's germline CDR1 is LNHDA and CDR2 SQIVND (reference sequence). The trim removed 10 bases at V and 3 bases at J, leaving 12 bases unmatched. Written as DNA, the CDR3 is TGTGCCACCCCTTCCGGTGGACTAGTCTACGAGCAGTACGTC. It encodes CATPSGGLVYEQYV.

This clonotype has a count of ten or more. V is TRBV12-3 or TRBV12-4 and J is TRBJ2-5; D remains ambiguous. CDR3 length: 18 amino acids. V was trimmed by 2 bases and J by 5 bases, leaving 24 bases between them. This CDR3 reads CASSLSFGYSSLGETQYF. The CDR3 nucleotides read TGTGCCAGCAGTTTATCGTTTGGGTACTCAAGCTTGGGGGAGACCCAGTACTTC.

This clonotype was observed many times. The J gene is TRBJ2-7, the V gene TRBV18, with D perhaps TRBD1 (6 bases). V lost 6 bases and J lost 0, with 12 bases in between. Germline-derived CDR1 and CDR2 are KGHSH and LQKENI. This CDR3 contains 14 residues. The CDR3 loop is CASSPRDNSYEQYV. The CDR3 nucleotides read TGTGCCAGCTCCCCCAGGGACAACTCCTACGAGCAGTACGTC.

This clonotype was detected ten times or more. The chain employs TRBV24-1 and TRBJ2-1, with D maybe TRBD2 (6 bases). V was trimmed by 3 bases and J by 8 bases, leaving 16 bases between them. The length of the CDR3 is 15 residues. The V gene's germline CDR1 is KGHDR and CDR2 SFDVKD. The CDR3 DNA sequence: TGTGCCACCAGTGATGGGACGGCCGGGAGCGATGAGCAGTTCTTC. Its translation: CATSDGTAGSDEQFF.

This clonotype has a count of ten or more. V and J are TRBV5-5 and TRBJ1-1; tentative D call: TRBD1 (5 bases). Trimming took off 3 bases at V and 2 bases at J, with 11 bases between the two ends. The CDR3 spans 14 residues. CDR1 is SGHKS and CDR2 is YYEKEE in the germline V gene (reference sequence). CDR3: CASSSGGFNTEAFF. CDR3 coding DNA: TGTGCCAGCAGCTCCGGGGGATTTAACACTGAAGCTTTCTTT.

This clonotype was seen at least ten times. The CDR3 bases are TGTGCCAGCATAAACAGGAGACCCACAGATACGCAGTATTTT. Translation gives CASINRRPTDTQYF. V usage is TRBV6-2 or TRBV6-3 and J usage is TRBJ2-3, with D perhaps TRBD1 (5 bases). Germline V CDR1 and CDR2: MNHEY, SVGEGT. This CDR3 comprises 14 residues. Trimming shortened V by 7 bases and J by 2 bases, and 13 bases separated the two germline ends.

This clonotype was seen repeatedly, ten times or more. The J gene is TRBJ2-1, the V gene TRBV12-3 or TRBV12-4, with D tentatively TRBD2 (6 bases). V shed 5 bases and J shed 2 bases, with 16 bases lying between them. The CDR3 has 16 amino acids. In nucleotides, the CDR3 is TGTGCCAGCAGTCCACAACCGGGAGAGACCTACAATGAGCAGTTCTTC. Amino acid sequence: CASSPQPGETYNEQFF.

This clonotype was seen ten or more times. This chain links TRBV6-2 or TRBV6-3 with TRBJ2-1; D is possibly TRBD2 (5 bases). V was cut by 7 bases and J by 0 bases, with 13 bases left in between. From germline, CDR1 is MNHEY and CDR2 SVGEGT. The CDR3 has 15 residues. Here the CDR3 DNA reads TGTGCCAGCACTGCGGACTCGAGCTCCTACAATGAGCAGTTCTTC. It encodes CASTADSSSYNEQFF.

CDR3 coding DNA: TGCGCCAGCAGTCAATCTTCTAGCGGGAGTACCTACGAGCAGTACGTC. This translates into CASSQSSSGSTYEQYV. The V call is TRBV23-1, the J call TRBJ2-7, with TRBD2 matching 10 bases. TRBV23-1 is marked as an open reading frame, function uncertain. This CDR3 is 16 amino acids long. J lost 2 bases, V lost 0 bases, and 4 bases had no gene match.

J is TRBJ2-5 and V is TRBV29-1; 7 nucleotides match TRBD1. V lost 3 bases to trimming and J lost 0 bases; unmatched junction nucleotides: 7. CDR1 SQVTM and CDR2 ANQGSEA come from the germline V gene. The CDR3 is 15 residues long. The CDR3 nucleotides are TGCAGCGTTGATGGAGGACAGGCGTACCAAGAGACCCAGTACTTC. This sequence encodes CSVDGGQAYQETQYF.